This TCR beta chain was captured in a study of vaccination and CD4 T cells after COVID-19. The wider study: Post-diagnosis, post-COVID samples were collected after a median approximately three months, ranging 35 to 161. At a median 72 days (range 14 to 241) after dose two, post-vaccine samples were obtained.

MiXCR, applied by TCRdb to the PCR reads, yields one record per CDR3 protein. In the table there are around 20,000 distinct CDR3 sequences, just over 60% of which are singletons. Regarding the study as a whole: Researchers looked at relatively few convalescent patients and had no early post-infection timepoints.

The CDR3 is made up of 11 amino acids. Germline CDR1 SNHLY, CDR2 FYNNEI. The ends were cut back, 6 bases at V and 8 bases at J, with 8 bases in the middle. With respect to this clonotype: What it recognizes is unknown.

The chain combines TRBV2 with TRBJ2-1; the D gene is possibly TRBD1 (7 bases). The source of this sequence is a human donor who had recovered from COVID-19. Here the sequenced sample was CD4+ T cells from blood, taken after SARS-CoV-2 vaccination. The CDR3 DNA follows: TGTGCCAGCAGCAGGGGGGATGAGCAGTTCTTC. Encoded protein: CASSRGDEQFF.